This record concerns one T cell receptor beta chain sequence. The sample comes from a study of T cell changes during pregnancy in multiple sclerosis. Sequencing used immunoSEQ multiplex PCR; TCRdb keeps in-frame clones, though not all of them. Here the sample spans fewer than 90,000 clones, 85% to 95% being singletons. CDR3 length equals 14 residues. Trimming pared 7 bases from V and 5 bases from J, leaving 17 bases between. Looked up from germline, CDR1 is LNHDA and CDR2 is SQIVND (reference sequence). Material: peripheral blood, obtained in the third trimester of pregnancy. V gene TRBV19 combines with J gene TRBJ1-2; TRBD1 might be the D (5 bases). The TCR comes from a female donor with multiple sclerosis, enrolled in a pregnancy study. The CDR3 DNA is TGTGCCAGTACCGACAAGGGGATCGGGTATGGCTACACCTTC. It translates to CASTDKGIGYGYTF.